The T cell receptor beta chain under discussion was sequenced for a study of CD8 T cells in Susac syndrome. RNA, at about 0.45 to 1 ug, was reverse transcribed with random hexamers. TCRdb reprocessed the immunoSEQ multiplex PCR reads with MiXCR, giving one entry per CDR3 protein. Of hundreds of thousands of distinct CDR3 sequences listed, 80% to 95% are singletons. This CDR3 region has 13 residues. From germline, CDR1 is LGHDT and CDR2 YNNKEL (reference sequence). V was cut by 4 bases and J by 2 bases, with 6 bases left in between. The clonotype comes from a human donor with multiple sclerosis. Sequenced input: CD4+ T cells from PBMCs. This rearrangement joins TRBV3-1 to TRBJ1-3, with a possible D match to TRBD1 (5 bases). CDR3 nucleotide sequence: TGTGCCAGCAGCCGGGGGGCTGGAAACACCATATATTTT. Residues: CASSRGAGNTIYF. Filled out from reference TRBV3-1 and TRBJ1-3, the complete variable domain reads DTAVSQTPKYLVTQMGNDKSIKCEQNLGHDTMYWYKQDSKKFLKIMFSYNNKELIINETVPNRFSPKSPDKAHLNLHINSLELGDSAVYFCASSRGAGNTIYFGEGSWLTVV.